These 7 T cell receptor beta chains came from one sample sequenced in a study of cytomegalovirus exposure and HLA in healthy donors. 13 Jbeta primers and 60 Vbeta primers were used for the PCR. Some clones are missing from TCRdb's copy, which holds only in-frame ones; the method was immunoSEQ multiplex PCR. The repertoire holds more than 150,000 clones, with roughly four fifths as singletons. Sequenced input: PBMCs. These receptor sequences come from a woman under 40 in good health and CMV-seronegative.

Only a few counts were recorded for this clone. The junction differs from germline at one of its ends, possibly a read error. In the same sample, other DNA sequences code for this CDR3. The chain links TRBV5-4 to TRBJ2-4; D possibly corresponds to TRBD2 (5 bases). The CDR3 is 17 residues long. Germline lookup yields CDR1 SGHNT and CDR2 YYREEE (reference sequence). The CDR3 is CASSPVLTPLAKNSQYF. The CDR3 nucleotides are TGTGCCAGCAGCCCGGTGTTGACACCGCTAGCCAAAAACAGTCAGTACTTC.

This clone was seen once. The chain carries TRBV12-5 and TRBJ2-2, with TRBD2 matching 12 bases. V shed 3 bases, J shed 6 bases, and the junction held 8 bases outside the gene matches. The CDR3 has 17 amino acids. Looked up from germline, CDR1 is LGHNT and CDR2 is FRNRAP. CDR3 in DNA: TGTGCTAGTGGTTTTCGATTCCTAGCGGGGGGGGCCGGGGAGCTGTTTTTT. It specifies CASGFRFLAGGAGELFF.

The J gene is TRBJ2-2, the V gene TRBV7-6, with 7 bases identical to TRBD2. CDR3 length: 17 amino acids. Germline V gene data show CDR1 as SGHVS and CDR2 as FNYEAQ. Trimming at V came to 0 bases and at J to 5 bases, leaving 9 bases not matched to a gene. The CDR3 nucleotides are TGTGCCAGCAGCTTAGCGGGAGGGCCGGTGGGTACCGGGGAGCTGTTTTTT. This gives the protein CASSLAGGPVGTGELFF.

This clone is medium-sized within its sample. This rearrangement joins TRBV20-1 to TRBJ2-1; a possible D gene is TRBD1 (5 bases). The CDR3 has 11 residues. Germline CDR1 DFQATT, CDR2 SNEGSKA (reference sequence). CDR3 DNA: TGCGGAACAGGTCAGCGAAATGAGCAGTTCTTC. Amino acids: CGTGQRNEQFF.

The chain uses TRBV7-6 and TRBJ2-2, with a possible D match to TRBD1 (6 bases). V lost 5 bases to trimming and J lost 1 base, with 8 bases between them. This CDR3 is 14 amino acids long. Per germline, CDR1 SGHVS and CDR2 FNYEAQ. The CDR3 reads CASSLDRNTGELFF. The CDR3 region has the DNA TGTGCCAGCAGCCTGGACAGGAACACCGGGGAGCTGTTTTTT.

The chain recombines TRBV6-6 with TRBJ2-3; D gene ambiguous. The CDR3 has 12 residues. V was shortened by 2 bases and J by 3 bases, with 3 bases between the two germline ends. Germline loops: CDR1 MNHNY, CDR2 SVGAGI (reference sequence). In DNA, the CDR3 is TGTGCCAGCAGTTACGAGACAGATACGCAGTATTTT. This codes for CASSYETDTQYF.

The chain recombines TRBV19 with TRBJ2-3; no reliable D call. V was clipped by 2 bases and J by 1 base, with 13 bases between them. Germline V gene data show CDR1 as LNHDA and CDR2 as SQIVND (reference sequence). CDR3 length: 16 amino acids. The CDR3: CASSIKVRLRTDTQYF. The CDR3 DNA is TGTGCCAGTAGTATAAAGGTCAGGTTACGCACAGATACGCAGTATTTT.